This T cell receptor beta chain came from a study of CD8 T cells in ankylosing spondylitis. This clonotype appeared many times. Its antigen is currently unknown. Preparation of TCR beta libraries was done by quantitative 5'-RACE with molecular barcodes. TCRdb used MiXCR to reprocess the 5' RACE reads, holding one entry per CDR3 protein. The sample records around 30,000 distinct CDR3 sequences, roughly 6.8% being singletons. Overall study results and limits: Prior literature has documented some motif variants in synovial fluid and blood from reactive arthritis. Ankylosing spondylitis blood appeared to carry a characteristic TCR beta motif of roughly 8 highly homologous variants.

Germline values: CDR1 MDHEN, CDR2 SYDVKM. CDR3 length: 14 amino acids. Trimming left V 11 bases short and J 2 bases short, with 18 bases between. The chain is built from TRBV28 and TRBJ2-5; a possible D gene is TRBD2 (5 bases). This sequence was found in a male donor with ankylosing spondylitis or in good health (not recorded which). The sample taken for sequencing was blood, either unsorted or a sorted T cell fraction (not recorded which). The CDR3 bases are TGTGCCGTGAGGCCAGGACTTCATCAAGAGACCCAGTACTTC. It specifies CAVRPGLHQETQYF.